This TCR beta chain was identified during a study of blood T cell repertoires in COVID-19. From germline, CDR1 is SGDLS and CDR2 YYNGEE. This CDR3 has 14 residues. Trimming left V 0 bases short and J 1 base short, with 7 bases between. How the authors handled the data: By means of reference gene primer amplification, nucleated cell counts were estimated. The table came from immunoSEQ multiplex PCR; TCRdb's copy has only in-frame clones and leaves some out. From that table come the V and J calls and clone size; the DNA was used to work out D and trimming. The sample has some 75,000 clones, around nine tenths seen once; the top ten hold 0.58%.

V is TRBV9 and J is TRBJ1-1; no reliable D call. Sequencing input: peripheral blood. This sequence was found in a man in his 60s with acute or convalescent COVID-19. The DNA of the CDR3 is TGTGCCAGCAGCGTAGCTACGTGGAACACTGAAGCTTTCTTT. Its translation is CASSVATWNTEAFF.